This T cell receptor beta chain was recorded in a study of control samples from healthy donors and cancer patients. Generated by immunoSEQ multiplex PCR, the TCRdb table keeps only in-frame clones and is missing some. The repertoire holds 99,000 or so clones, with about 83% as singletons. The V end was cut by 1 base, the J end by 6 bases, with 10 bases between. Germline values: CDR1 SGHDN, CDR2 FVKESK. The CDR3 runs 14 residues. This chain joins TRBV14 and TRBJ2-4, with D perhaps TRBD2 (5 bases). Specimen: blood. This sequence was found in a woman between 50 and 59 years old in good health. Here the CDR3 DNA reads TGTGCCAGCAGCCAAGCCAGCGGAACAAACATTCAGTACTTC. As protein: CASSQASGTNIQYF.